This T cell receptor beta chain was captured in a study of blood T cell repertoires in COVID-19. Study-level background: Samples came from the United States, Italy and Spain, spanning acute and convalescent COVID-19.

Germline CDR1 is SGDLS and CDR2 is YYNGEE. The CDR3 contains 13 residues. Deletions cut 0 bases from V and 6 bases from J, with 7 bases between. Original data processing: Amplification with reference gene primers provided the estimates of nucleated cell counts. TCRdb keeps only in-frame clones here, not all; method: immunoSEQ multiplex PCR. V and J calls plus clone size are reproduced from that table; the DNA served to infer D and trimming. The sample includes nearly 25,000 clones, roughly 77% seen only once; the top ten take less than 2.5%. Enrolled during active infection, Seattle patients were then followed longitudinally.

This TCR was recovered from a woman between 70 and 85 years old with COVID-19, enrolled during active disease. The sample consisted of peripheral blood. The chain joins TRBV9 to TRBJ2-1; D gene uncertain. CDR3 sequence: CASSVGLINEQFF. The DNA of the CDR3 is TGTGCCAGCAGCGTAGGACTTATCAATGAGCAGTTCTTC.